Listed below are T cell receptor beta chains from one sample, sequenced in a study of cytomegalovirus exposure and HLA in healthy donors. Sequencing used immunoSEQ multiplex PCR; TCRdb keeps in-frame clones, though not all of them. This table has roughly 190,000 clones, more than 70% appearing once. Material: PBMCs. All receptors come from a woman aged 18-30 years in good health and CMV-seronegative. CDR3s include the opening cysteine and the closing phenylalanine or tryptophan. D genes are given only for firm matches. Not every row has a clone size; where given, it reads once, few, many or a size class.

J | size | D | V | DNA | CDR3
TRBJ1-1 | NA | TRBD1 | TRBV23-1 | TGCGCCAGCAGTCGATATCTTGGACAGGGGGAAGCTTTCTTT | CASSRYLGQGEAFF
TRBJ2-1 | NA | TRBD2 | TRBV7-2 | TGTGCCAGCAGCTTACTGCGGACTAGCGGGAGATCTAACAATGAGCAGTTCTTC | CASSLLRTSGRSNNEQFF
TRBJ2-5 | NA | TRBD2 | TRBV5-8 | TGTGCCAGCAGCTTGGGGCAGCGGGAGCGGGAGACCCAGTACTTC | CASSLGQRERETQYF
TRBJ2-2 | NA | TRBD2 | TRBV19 | TGTGCCAGTAGTATTCCTTCGGGACTAGTGACCGGGGAGCTGTTTTTT | CASSIPSGLVTGELFF
TRBJ1-4 | once | NA | TRBV5-1 | TGCGCCAGCAGACTAGGTCCTCTCCGGGCCAGTCCGTCAAATGAAAAACTGTTTTTT | CASRLGPLRASPSNEKLFF
TRBJ1-4 | NA | TRBD1 | TRBV25-1 | TGTGCCAGCAGTGGTCAGGGGGCGAGGGAAAAACTGTTTTTT | CASSGQGAREKLFF
TRBJ2-7 | NA | NA | TRBV5-6 | TGTGCCAGCAGCCCGTGGAGGGAAGGTTGGAACGAGCAGTACTTC | CASSPWREGWNEQYF
TRBJ1-5 | NA | NA | TRBV30 | TGTGCCTGGGGCCAACCCAATCAGCCCCAGCATTTT | CAWGQPNQPQHF
TRBJ1-1 | NA | NA | TRBV19 | TGTGCCAGCGGCTTTGGAGGGATGAACACTGAAGCTTTCTTT | CASGFGGMNTEAFF
TRBJ2-1 | few | NA | TRBV7-2 | TGTGCCAGCAGCCTGCTCCCGGGGGGCACCAGCTCCTACAATGAGCAGTTCTTC | CASSLLPGGTSSYNEQFF
TRBJ1-1 | NA | NA | TRBV9 | TGTGCCAGCAGCTCCAGAGGGGAGGGGGGAGGCACTGAAGCTTTCTTT | CASSSRGEGGGTEAFF
TRBJ2-7 | NA | TRBD1 | TRBV27 | TGTGCCAGCAGCCCCGGGACAGGGGTCTACGAGCAGTACTTC | CASSPGTGVYEQYF
TRBJ2-5 | NA | NA | TRBV7-7 | TGTGCCAGCAGCTTTGACAGGCAAGAGACCCAGTACTTC | CASSFDRQETQYF
TRBJ2-3 | NA | NA | TRBV7-9 | TGTGCCAGCAGCAAAGAGGTGGAGACAGATACGCAGTATTTT | CASSKEVETDTQYF
TRBJ2-1 | NA | NA | TRBV15 | TGTGCCACCAGCAGAGATACGATGACGGGTCTCTCCTACAATGAGCAGTTCTTC | CATSRDTMTGLSYNEQFF
TRBJ2-2 | NA | TRBD2 | TRBV5-4 | TGTGCCAGCAGCCCCGGTGGACTAGCGGGGACCGGGGAGCTGTTTTTT | CASSPGGLAGTGELFF
TRBJ2-7 | NA | NA | TRBV28 | TGTGCCAGCAGTTTACCCCAGGGGTCCCCCTACGAGCAGTACTTC | CASSLPQGSPYEQYF
TRBJ2-7 | NA | NA | TRBV27 | TGTGCCAGCAGCTTAGGAGGTTACGAGCAGTACTTC | CASSLGGYEQYF
TRBJ2-7 | NA | NA | TRBV19 | TGTGCCACAGTGCGGGGGCGCGAGCAGTACTTC | CATVRGREQYF
TRBJ2-7 | NA | NA | TRBV5-1 | TGCGCCAGCAGCTTGCGGGGGAAGCCCTACGAGCAGTACTTC | CASSLRGKPYEQYF
TRBJ1-1 | NA | NA | TRBV13 | TGTGCCAGCAGCTTAAAGGTCCCAGGCGACACTGAAGCTTTCTTT | CASSLKVPGDTEAFF
TRBJ2-7 | few | NA | TRBV5-4 | TGTGCCAGCAGCTTGGGGTCCAGGGTGCAGGGTTACGAGCAGTACTTC | CASSLGSRVQGYEQYF
TRBJ1-6 | few | NA | TRBV7-8 | TGTGCCACCAAGACCAGGGGCTCCTATAATTCACCCCTCCACTTT | CATKTRGSYNSPLHF
TRBJ2-2 | NA | NA | TRBV19 | TGTGCCAGTAGTGGGGACACCAGCACCGGGGAGCTGTTTTTT | CASSGDTSTGELFF
TRBJ2-3 | NA | TRBD2 | TRBV5-1 | TGCGCCAGCAGCTTGGCTGTAGCGGGAGGCACAGATACGCAGTATTTT | CASSLAVAGGTDTQYF
TRBJ2-5 | NA | TRBD2 | TRBV7-8 | TGTGCCAGCAGCTTGGGGATCTTGCTAGCGGGGCAAGAGACCCAGTACTTC | CASSLGILLAGQETQYF
TRBJ2-5 | NA | TRBD1 | TRBV18 | TGTGCCAGCTCACGAAGACAGGGTAGAGAGACCCAGTACTTC | CASSRRQGRETQYF
TRBJ1-5 | NA | NA | TRBV4-1 | TGCGCCAGCAGCCAAGCCGGGGGTCTTAGCAATCAGCCCCAGCATTTT | CASSQAGGLSNQPQHF
TRBJ2-1 | once | TRBD2 | TRBV5-1 | TGCGCCAGCAGGATCAATAGCGGGGGGGCAGTTGAGCAGTTCTTC | CASRINSGGAVEQFF
TRBJ2-5 | NA | NA | TRBV29-1 | TGCAGCGTCAAGGGGCGGGGGCGAGAGACCCAGTACTTC | CSVKGRGRETQYF
TRBJ2-7 | once | NA | TRBV7-6 | TGTGCCAGCAGCTTAGCGGGGGGGCCAGCCTCCTACGAGCAGTACTTC | CASSLAGGPASYEQYF
TRBJ1-2 | once | TRBD1 | TRBV2 | TGTGCCAGCAGAGGGGACAGGCCGGGGGGCTACACCTTC | CASRGDRPGGYTF